This T cell receptor (beta chain) emerged from a study of shared clonotypes between healthy human individuals. Clones were sequenced by immunoSEQ multiplex PCR, and TCRdb holds only the in-frame ones, with some missing. The sample carries 2.3 million or so clones, about 92% recorded once. The sequence came from a man between 18 and 29 years old in good health. Some clones in this sample may be carry-over from other donors' samples. The specimen sequenced was naive CD4+ T cells from PBMCs. Regarding subset: CD45RA+ positively selected.

CDR3 coding DNA: TGTGCCAGCAGTTCGATGGACAGCACCCAAGAGACCCAGTACTTC. Its protein is CASSSMDSTQETQYF. The V call is TRBV28, the J call TRBJ2-5; D is perhaps TRBD1 (6 bases). Germline values: CDR1 MDHEN, CDR2 SYDVKM. Deletions cut 4 bases from V and 1 base from J, with 13 bases between. The CDR3 is made up of 15 amino acids.